Listed below are T cell receptor beta chains from one sample, sequenced in a study of blood T cell repertoires in COVID-19. The data were produced by immunoSEQ multiplex PCR, yet TCRdb's version contains in-frame clones alone and is incomplete. The data show tens of thousands of clones, with approximately 78% seen just once and less than 11% held by the top ten. Material: peripheral blood. These receptors came from a man in his sixties with acute or convalescent COVID-19. Each CDR3 is given with its conserved first and last residue. D genes are given only for firm matches. Clone size, where shown, is once, few, many, or a class for clones that have expanded.

TRBV6-6	NA	TRBJ2-1	NA	TGTGCCAGCAGGGTCTCCGGGAAATACAGCAATGAGCAGTTCTTC	CASRVSGKYSNEQFF
TRBV5-1	once	TRBJ2-7	NA	TGCGCCAGCAGCCTCGGGGAAAAAGGACACGAGCAGTACTTC	CASSLGEKGHEQYF
TRBV3-1/TRBV3-2	NA	TRBJ2-5	TRBD1	TGTGCCAGCAGCCCTGGACAGGGCCAAGAGACCCAGTACTTC	CASSPGQGQETQYF
TRBV20-1	NA	TRBJ2-2	NA	TGCAGCGCAGACAGAGACGGGGAGCTGTTTTTT	CSADRDGELFF
TRBV12-3/TRBV12-4	NA	TRBJ1-1	TRBD1	TGTGCCAGCAGTTCGACAGGGGGCACTGAAGCTTTCTTT	CASSSTGGTEAFF
TRBV12-3/TRBV12-4	NA	TRBJ2-2	NA	TGTGCCAGCCGAACAGGGTGGAGTGGGGAGCTGTTTTTT	CASRTGWSGELFF
TRBV4-3	NA	TRBJ2-1	TRBD2	TGCGCCAGCAGCCCCCTAGCGGGAAACAATGAGCAGTTCTTC	CASSPLAGNNEQFF
TRBV5-5	NA	TRBJ1-1	NA	TGTGCCAGCAGCTTGATTTCAGGAGGCGGCACTGAAGCTTTCTTT	CASSLISGGGTEAFF
TRBV3-1/TRBV3-2	NA	TRBJ2-1	NA	TGTGCCAGCAGCCAAGAAAGAGGTGGGTCCTACAATGAGCAGTTCTTC	CASSQERGGSYNEQFF
TRBV10-3	once	TRBJ2-3	NA	TGTGCCATCACCTATGGAGATACGCAGTATTTT	CAITYGDTQYF
TRBV4-2	NA	TRBJ2-4	TRBD1	TGTGCCAGCAGCCAAGGTGACAGGGAAAACATTCAGTACTTC	CASSQGDRENIQYF
TRBV28	NA	TRBJ2-6	NA	TGTGCCAGCAGGCGCCGGGTATCGTCTGGGGCCAACGTCCTGACTTTC	CASRRRVSSGANVLTF
TRBV7-8	few	TRBJ1-2	NA	TGTGCCAGCTCTCAGCCCTACGGACGGGAATATGGCTACACCTTC	CASSQPYGREYGYTF
TRBV6-5	NA	TRBJ1-3	NA	TGTGCCAGCAACTTAAGACTCTCTGGAAACACCATATATTTT	CASNLRLSGNTIYF
TRBV25-1	once	TRBJ1-4	NA	TGTGCCAGCAGGGACAGCGGGACCGGGGAAAAACTGTTTTTT	CASRDSGTGEKLFF
TRBV28	NA	TRBJ2-3	TRBD2	TGTGCCAGCAGTTTTGGGCCAGCGGGAGGGCTCGATACGCAGTATTTT	CASSFGPAGGLDTQYF
TRBV18	NA	TRBJ2-7	NA	TGTGCCAGCTCACCGACTAGGGACGAGCAGTACTTC	CASSPTRDEQYF
TRBV5-5	NA	TRBJ2-2	NA	TGTGCCAGCAGCTTGATGCTGGGGCACACCGGGGAGCTGTTTTTT	CASSLMLGHTGELFF
TRBV10-3	NA	TRBJ2-5	NA	TGTGCCATCAGTGAGTCGCAGGGAGAGACCCAGTACTTC	CAISESQGETQYF
TRBV12-5	NA	TRBJ1-2	TRBD1	TGTGCTAGTGGACGACAGGGTAACTATGGCTACACCTTC	CASGRQGNYGYTF
TRBV9	NA	TRBJ2-2	TRBD2	TGTGCCAGCAGACGTACTAGCGCGAACACCGGGGAGCTGTTTTTT	CASRRTSANTGELFF
TRBV6-1	few	TRBJ1-2	NA	TGTGCCAGCAGTGAAGTAGGGGAGGGCTATGGCTACACCTTC	CASSEVGEGYGYTF
TRBV27	NA	TRBJ2-4	TRBD2	TGTGCCAGCAGCTCCAAAGTAGCGGGAGGGAACGTAGCCAAAAACATTCAGTACTTC	CASSSKVAGGNVAKNIQYF
TRBV9	NA	TRBJ2-2	NA	TGTGCCAGCAGCCGGAGGAAAGGGAACACCGGGGAGCTGTTTTTT	CASSRRKGNTGELFF
TRBV7-9	few	TRBJ2-7	TRBD2	TGTGCCAGCAGCTTAGGAGCGGGAGGCTACGAGCAGTACTTC	CASSLGAGGYEQYF
TRBV5-1	NA	TRBJ2-1	NA	TGCGCCAGCAGCTTGGTTGCAGGGGTCGAAGATGAGCAGTTCTTC	CASSLVAGVEDEQFF
TRBV29-1	NA	TRBJ1-4	TRBD1	TGCAGCGTTAGGGACAGGGCATCTAATGAAAAACTGTTTTTT	CSVRDRASNEKLFF
TRBV2	NA	TRBJ1-1	TRBD1	TGTGCCAGCACTAGGACAGGGAAGACTGAAGCTTTCTTT	CASTRTGKTEAFF
TRBV12-5	NA	TRBJ2-1	NA	TGTGCTAGTGGTTTGATTGGACTAGAGCAGTTCTTC	CASGLIGLEQFF
TRBV2	NA	TRBJ1-3	TRBD1	TGTGCCAGTGAGTCCGGGACAGGCTCTGGAAACACCATATATTTT	CASESGTGSGNTIYF
TRBV9	NA	TRBJ2-3	TRBD2	TGTGCCAGCAGCGTAGAGGGACTAGCGGGGGCCACAGATACGCAGTATTTT	CASSVEGLAGATDTQYF
TRBV9	NA	TRBJ2-2	NA	TGTGCCAGCAGCGTAGCTCGGGGGGCTGGCACCGGGGAGCTGTTTTTT	CASSVARGAGTGELFF
TRBV2	NA	TRBJ1-6	NA	TGTGCCACCCTTAGCTCCTATAATTCACCCCTCCACTTT	CATLSSYNSPLHF
TRBV4-3	NA	TRBJ2-7	NA	TGCGCCAGCAGCCAAGATTTAGGGGGTACCTCCTACGAGCAGTACTTC	CASSQDLGGTSYEQYF
TRBV9	once	TRBJ2-3	NA	TGTGCCAGCAGCGTTAATTCCGATACGCAGTATTTT	CASSVNSDTQYF
TRBV5-1	NA	TRBJ2-5	NA	TGCGCCAGCAGCAAGGACTCGCCACAAGAGACCCAGTACTTC	CASSKDSPQETQYF
TRBV6-5	NA	TRBJ1-5	TRBD1	TGTGCCAGCAGTTACTCGATGGGACAGGGGGGGCAGCCCCAGCATTTT	CASSYSMGQGGQPQHF
TRBV5-6	NA	TRBJ1-1	NA	TGTGCCAGCAGCTTCGGAGGACCTAACTTAATGAACACTGAAGCTTTCTTT	CASSFGGPNLMNTEAFF
TRBV7-9	NA	TRBJ2-3	NA	TGTGCCAGCAGCTTAATCGGGGCAGATACGCAGTATTTT	CASSLIGADTQYF
TRBV18	NA	TRBJ1-3	TRBD1	TGTGCCAGCTCGAAGGGACAGGGAGGAAACACCATATATTTT	CASSKGQGGNTIYF
TRBV19	few	TRBJ2-1	TRBD2	TGTGCCAGTAGGGCGGGGGGGAGGAGCGCAAGCTCCTACAATGAGCAGTTCTTC	CASRAGGRSASSYNEQFF
TRBV7-9	few	TRBJ2-7	NA	TGTGCCAGCAGCACCGGGGGAAACTACGAGCAGTACTTC	CASSTGGNYEQYF
TRBV19	NA	TRBJ2-2	TRBD1	TGTGCCAGTTTAGGACAGGGTAACACCGGGGAGCTGTTTTTT	CASLGQGNTGELFF
TRBV7-9	few	TRBJ2-5	NA	TGTGCCAGCAGCCGTTACTCTGAAGAGACCCAGTACTTC	CASSRYSEETQYF
TRBV5-6	NA	TRBJ1-2	TRBD1	TGTGCCAGCAGAGGGACAGGCTCCGGCTACACCTTC	CASRGTGSGYTF
TRBV18	NA	TRBJ1-1	NA	TGTGCCAGCTCCCCGGGGGAGGGGAGGGAAGCTTTCTTT	CASSPGEGREAFF
TRBV4-2	few	TRBJ2-1	NA	TGTGCCAGCAGCCCCCAGACTTGGCAGTCCAATGAGCAGTTCTTC	CASSPQTWQSNEQFF
TRBV9	few	TRBJ2-2	NA	TGTGCCTCGGGCAGGGTTAACACCGGGGAGCTGTTTTTT	CASGRVNTGELFF
TRBV5-5	NA	TRBJ1-6	TRBD1	TGTGCCAGCAGCTCCGGACAGGTGCTTAATTCACCCCTCCACTTT	CASSSGQVLNSPLHF
TRBV3-1/TRBV3-2	NA	TRBJ2-7	NA	TGTGCCAGCAGCCGAGCGACCTACGAGCAGTACTTC	CASSRATYEQYF
TRBV12-3/TRBV12-4	NA	TRBJ1-2	NA	TGTGCCAGCAGTTTACACAGTAACTATGGCTACACCTTC	CASSLHSNYGYTF
TRBV10-3	NA	TRBJ2-7	TRBD1	TGTGCCATCAGAGGGACAGGGGAATCCTACGAGCAGTACTTC	CAIRGTGESYEQYF
TRBV6-6	once	TRBJ2-7	TRBD2	TGTGCCAGCAGCCCCGGACTAGCGCAAAGCTCCTACGAGCAGTACTTC	CASSPGLAQSSYEQYF
TRBV7-2	NA	TRBJ2-1	NA	TGTGCCAGCACCCCGGCGCGGAGTCTCTCCTACAATGAGCAGTTCTTC	CASTPARSLSYNEQFF